This is a list of T cell receptor beta chains from one sample in a study of shared clonotypes between healthy human individuals. Clones were read by immunoSEQ multiplex PCR, and TCRdb kept only the in-frame ones, dropping some. Of under 300,000 clones listed, about 69% were seen once; the top ten hold approximately 10%. What was sequenced was memory CD4+ T cells sorted from blood. The receptors were sampled from a man aged 30 to 45 in good health. The CDR3 runs from the conserved cysteine through the conserved F or W. Fields, in order: clone size, J gene, V gene, D gene, CDR3 protein, CDR3 DNA. A D gene is named only where the DNA matches it firmly. The size of a clone is reported for some rows only, either as once, few or many, or as a class for expanded clones.

>few|TRBJ2-3|TRBV7-2|-
CASSLMGGSTDTQYF
TGTGCCAGCAGCTTAATGGGCGGGAGCACAGATACGCAGTATTTT
>-|TRBJ1-2|TRBV9|-
CASSETSANYGYTF
TGTGCCAGCAGCGAAACAAGCGCTAACTATGGCTACACCTTC
>few|TRBJ2-2|TRBV10-3|-
CAISDSGNTGELFF
TGTGCCATCAGTGATAGCGGGAACACCGGGGAGCTGTTTTTT
>-|TRBJ1-2|TRBV5-6|-
CASSSPRGWGGYTF
TGTGCCAGCAGCTCTCCGCGCGGGTGGGGGGGCTACACCTTC
>few|TRBJ1-5|TRBV6-5|TRBD1
CASRREGASNQPQHF
TGTGCCAGCAGGAGGGAGGGGGCGAGCAATCAGCCCCAGCATTTT
>-|TRBJ2-5|TRBV9|TRBD2
CASSPRTSGRAVQETQYF
TGTGCCAGCAGCCCAAGGACTAGCGGGAGGGCCGTTCAAGAGACCCAGTACTTC
>-|TRBJ2-5|TRBV14|-
CASSQSVGETQYF
TGTGCCAGCAGCCAGAGTGTTGGAGAGACCCAGTACTTC
>few|TRBJ1-1|TRBV7-6|-
CASSPVGGRVTTEAFF
TGTGCCAGCAGCCCCGTTGGGGGCAGGGTGACCACTGAAGCTTTCTTT
>-|TRBJ2-7|TRBV27|TRBD1
CASSITRRTGGAYEQYF
TGTGCCAGCAGCATAACTCGTAGAACAGGGGGAGCCTACGAGCAGTACTTC
>few|TRBJ2-1|TRBV5-6|-
CASSLDAGSSYNEQFF
TGTGCCAGCAGCTTGGATGCAGGTAGCTCCTACAATGAGCAGTTCTTC
>-|TRBJ2-4|TRBV25-1|-
CASSERGNTKNIQYF
TGTGCCAGCAGTGAACGGGGCAACACCAAAAACATTCAGTACTTC
>few|TRBJ2-1|TRBV4-3|TRBD2
CASSRAAPGLGETQQFF
TGCGCCAGCAGTCGGGCAGCCCCGGGACTAGGCGAAACACAGCAGTTCTTC
>few|TRBJ2-7|TRBV11-2|TRBD2
CASSFDAGVREQYF
TGTGCCAGCAGCTTTGATGCGGGAGTGCGCGAGCAGTACTTC
>once|TRBJ2-2|TRBV9|-
CASSVATAEYTGELFF
TGTGCCAGCAGCGTAGCTACGGCAGAGTACACCGGGGAGCTGTTTTTT
>-|TRBJ2-7|TRBV15|-
CATSRDYGGAGQISYEQYF
TGTGCCACCAGCAGAGATTACGGCGGGGCCGGGCAAATTTCCTACGAGCAGTACTTC
>-|TRBJ2-3|TRBV5-4|-
CASSPSGRGGDTQYF
TGTGCCAGCAGCCCGTCGGGCAGGGGGGGAGATACGCAGTATTTT